The 11 T cell receptor beta chains given below trace back to one sample, sequenced in a study of shared clonotypes between healthy human individuals. Generated by immunoSEQ multiplex PCR, the TCRdb table keeps only in-frame clones and is missing some. The repertoire consists of some 1,600,000 clones, with under 99% occurring once and the leading ten covering 0.4% to 0.55%. The sample taken for sequencing was naive CD4+ T cells sorted from blood. Subset: CD45RA+ positively selected. The receptors derive from a man aged 30 to 45 in good health.

The rearrangement joins TRBV9 to TRBJ2-3; D tentatively fits TRBD1 or TRBD2 (6 bases each). V lost 0 bases and J 0 bases, leaving 23 bases between the germline ends. The length of the CDR3 is 20 residues. CDR1 and CDR2 from the germline V gene are SGDLS and YYNGEE. CDR3 sequence (DNA): TGTGCCAGCAGCGTAGATATGGGCGGGACACCACCATCTAGCACAGATACGCAGTATTTT. Translating gives CASSVDMGGTPPSSTDTQYF.

The sample holds one count of this clone. This specimen includes other DNA sequences encoding the same CDR3. The rearrangement uses TRBV7-2 and TRBJ2-7, with TRBD2 identical over 7 bases. The CDR3 covers 14 residues. Trimming at V came to 5 bases and at J to 2 bases, leaving 6 bases not matched to a gene. The germline V gene has CDR1 SGHTA and CDR2 FQGNSA. Written as DNA, the CDR3 is TGTGCCAGCAGCCTGGGGGGGACGGCCTACGAGCAGTACTTC. It is translated as CASSLGGTAYEQYF.

V gene TRBV7-6 combines with J gene TRBJ2-5; TRBD2 matches at 7 bases. Looked up from germline, CDR1 is SGHVS and CDR2 is FNYEAQ. V trimming: 2 bases; J trimming: 6 bases; junction bases outside the gene matches: 18. The CDR3 length is 18 residues. CDR3 amino acids: CASSLPIKALGRGQTQYF. For the CDR3, the DNA is TGTGCCAGCAGCTTACCGATCAAAGCCCTAGGGAGGGGCCAGACCCAGTACTTC. Full variable domain (rest looked up from reference TRBV7-6 and TRBJ2-5): GAGVSQSPRYKVTKRGQDVALRCDPISGHVSLYWYRQALGQGPEFLTYFNYEAQQDKSGLPNDRFSAERPEGSISTLTIQRTEQRDSAMYRCASSLPIKALGRGQTQYFGPGTRLLVL.

CDR3 region: CASSYSSGDPFGEQFF. DNA of the CDR3: TGTGCCAGCAGTTACTCTAGCGGGGACCCCTTTGGTGAGCAGTTCTTC. V gene TRBV6-5 combines with J gene TRBJ2-1, with 8 bases fitting TRBD2. The J segment lost 9 bases and the V segment lost 0 bases, leaving 10 bases of the junction unmatched. CDR1 is MNHEY, CDR2 SVGAGI, per germline. This CDR3 contains 16 residues.

The J gene is TRBJ1-5, the V gene TRBV14; D gene uncertain. From germline, CDR1 is SGHDN and CDR2 FVKESK. Trimming shortened V by 4 bases and J by 3 bases, and 16 bases separated the two germline ends. The CDR3 length is 16 residues. DNA for the CDR3: TGTGCCAGCAGCCTCCTCAGGCAACGGATCAATCAGCCCCAGCATTTT. Protein: CASSLLRQRINQPQHF.

The rearrangement joins TRBV2 to TRBJ2-7; TRBD2 is a possible D gene (6 bases). With 9 bases removed from V and 4 bases from J, the gap between germline ends came to 10 bases. There are 11 residues in the CDR3. Germline V gene sequence: CDR1 SNHLY, CDR2 FYNNEI. CDR3 nucleotide sequence: TGTGCCAGGGGAGGTGGGTACGAGCAGTACTTC. Amino acid sequence: CARGGGYEQYF.

The rearrangement uses TRBV7-9 and TRBJ2-7; D is perhaps TRBD1 (5 bases). V lost 2 bases to trimming and J lost 2 bases, with 7 bases between them. The CDR3 consists of 13 residues. The germline CDR1 and CDR2 sequences are SEHNR and FQNEAQ (reference sequence). CDR3 sequence (DNA): TGTGCCAGCAGCTTACGACAGACCTACGAGCAGTACTTC. It specifies CASSLRQTYEQYF.

This clone was seen once. The chain combines TRBV6-5 with TRBJ2-7; possibly TRBD1 for D (6 bases). Germline CDR1 reads MNHEY; CDR2 reads SVGAGI. The CDR3 length is 15 residues. The V end lost 2 bases, the J end lost 2 bases, and 13 bases lay between the germline ends. The CDR3: CASSYGGQWPYEQYF. DNA for the CDR3: TGTGCCAGCAGTTACGGAGGACAGTGGCCCTACGAGCAGTACTTC.

The genes are TRBV5-4 and TRBJ2-1; D is unclear. V gave up 5 bases and J gave up 12 bases, with 21 bases separating them. This CDR3 contains 14 residues. Looked up from germline, CDR1 is SGHNT and CDR2 is YYREEE (reference sequence). The CDR3 nucleotides read TGTGCCAGCAGTGAACAAACCTTGGGAAACGGGCAGTTCTTC. Amino acids: CASSEQTLGNGQFF.

The chain's CDR3 is CASSEGQRERTLAKNIQYF. The CDR3 coding sequence is TGCGCCAGCAGCGAAGGACAGAGGGAGCGAACTCTAGCCAAAAACATTCAGTACTTC. The chain carries TRBV5-1 and TRBJ2-4; possibly TRBD1 for D (6 bases). Looked up from germline, CDR1 is SGHRS and CDR2 is YFSETQ. The CDR3 totals 19 residues. Trimming pared 4 bases from V and 0 bases from J, leaving 23 bases between.

The chain couples TRBV28 to TRBJ1-4; TRBD1 matches at 9 bases. There are 13 residues in the CDR3. The V gene end was trimmed by 8 bases and the J gene end by 6 bases; junction bases not matched to a gene: 4. CDR1 MDHEN and CDR2 SYDVKM come from the germline V gene. This chain's CDR3 is CASFTGGYEKLFF. The CDR3 DNA reads as TGTGCCAGCTTCACAGGGGGCTATGAAAAACTGTTTTTT.